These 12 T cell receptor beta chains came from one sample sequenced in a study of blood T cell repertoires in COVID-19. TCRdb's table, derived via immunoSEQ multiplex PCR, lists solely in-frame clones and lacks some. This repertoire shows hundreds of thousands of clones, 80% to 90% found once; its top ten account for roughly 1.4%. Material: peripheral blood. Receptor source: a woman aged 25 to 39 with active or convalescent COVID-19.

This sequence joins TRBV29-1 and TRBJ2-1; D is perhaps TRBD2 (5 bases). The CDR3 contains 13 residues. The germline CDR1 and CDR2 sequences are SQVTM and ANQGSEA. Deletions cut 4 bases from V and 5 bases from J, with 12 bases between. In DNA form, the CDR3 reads TGCAGCGTTGTCCGGGGTCAAAACAATGAGCAGTTCTTC. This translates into CSVVRGQNNEQFF.

CDR3 sequence: CATPTGGPNEKLFF. In DNA form, the CDR3 reads TGTGCCACACCAACAGGGGGACCTAATGAAAAACTGTTTTTT. The rearrangement links TRBV2 to TRBJ1-4, with TRBD1 identical over 8 bases. J gave up 3 bases and V 10 bases, and 7 bases lay outside the gene matches. The CDR3 sequence is 14 residues long. Germline V CDR1 and CDR2: SNHLY, FYNNEI.

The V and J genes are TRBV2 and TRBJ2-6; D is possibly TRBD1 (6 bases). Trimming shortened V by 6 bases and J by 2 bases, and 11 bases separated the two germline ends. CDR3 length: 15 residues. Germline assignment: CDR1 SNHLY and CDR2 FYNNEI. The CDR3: CASSADRPGANVLTF. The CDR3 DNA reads TGTGCCAGCAGCGCGGACAGACCTGGGGCCAACGTCCTGACTTTC.

In nucleotides, the CDR3 is TGCGCCAGCAGCCCGGAAGGACAGGGCCACTATGGCTACACCTTC. It translates to CASSPEGQGHYGYTF. The chain employs TRBV5-1 and TRBJ1-2; 8 bases match TRBD1. Germline V gene lookup returns CDR1 SGHRS and CDR2 YFSETQ. The CDR3 contains 15 residues. Trimming removed 4 bases from V and 3 bases from J; junction bases left unmatched: 8.

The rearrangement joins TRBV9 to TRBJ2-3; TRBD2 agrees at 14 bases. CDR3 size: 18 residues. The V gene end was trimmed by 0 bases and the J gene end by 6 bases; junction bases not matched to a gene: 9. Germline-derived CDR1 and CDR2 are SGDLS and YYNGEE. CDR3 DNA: TGTGCCAGCAGCGTAGTCCCGACTAGCGGGGGGGCATGGGATACGCAGTATTTT. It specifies CASSVVPTSGGAWDTQYF.

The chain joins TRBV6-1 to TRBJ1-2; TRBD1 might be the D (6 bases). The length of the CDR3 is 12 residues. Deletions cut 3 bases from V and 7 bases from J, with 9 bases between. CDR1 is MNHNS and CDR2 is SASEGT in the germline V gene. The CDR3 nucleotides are TGTGCCAGCAGTGAGGTACAGGGTGGCTACACCTTC. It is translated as CASSEVQGGYTF.

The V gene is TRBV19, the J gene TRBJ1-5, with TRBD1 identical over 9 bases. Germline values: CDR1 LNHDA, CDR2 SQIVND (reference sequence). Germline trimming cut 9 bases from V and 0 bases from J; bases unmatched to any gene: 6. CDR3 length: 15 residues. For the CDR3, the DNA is TGTGCCAGCACAGGGGGCCCACTTAGCAATCAGCCCCAGCATTTT. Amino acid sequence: CASTGGPLSNQPQHF.

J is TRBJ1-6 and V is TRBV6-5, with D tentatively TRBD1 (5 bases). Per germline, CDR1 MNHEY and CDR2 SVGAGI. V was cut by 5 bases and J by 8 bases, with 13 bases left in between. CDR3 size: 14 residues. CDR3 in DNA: TGTGCCAGCAGTACCCGTTGGGGCGATTCACCCCTCCACTTT. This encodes CASSTRWGDSPLHF.

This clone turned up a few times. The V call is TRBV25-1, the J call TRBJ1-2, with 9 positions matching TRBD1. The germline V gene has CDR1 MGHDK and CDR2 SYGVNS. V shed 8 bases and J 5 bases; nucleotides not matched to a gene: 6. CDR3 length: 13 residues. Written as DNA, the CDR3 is TGTGCCAGCTTGGGGACAGGGAGGTATGGCTACACCTTC. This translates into CASLGTGRYGYTF.

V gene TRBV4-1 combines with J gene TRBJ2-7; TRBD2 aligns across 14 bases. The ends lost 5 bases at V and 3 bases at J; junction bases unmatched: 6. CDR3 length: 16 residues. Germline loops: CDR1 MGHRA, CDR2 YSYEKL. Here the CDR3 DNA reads TGCGCCAGCAGCGATCCGGGACTAGCGGGAGTCTACGAGCAGTACTTC. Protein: CASSDPGLAGVYEQYF.

The CDR3 spells CASSFRFTGGNQPQHF. The CDR3, as DNA: TGTGCCAGCAGTTTTCGTTTCACAGGGGGCAATCAGCCCCAGCATTTT. The rearrangement joins TRBV27 to TRBJ1-5; 7 bases are a match to TRBD1. The V gene's germline CDR1 is MNHEY and CDR2 SMNVEV (reference sequence). The CDR3 has 16 amino acids. The J segment lost 2 bases and the V segment lost 3 bases, leaving 7 bases of the junction unmatched.

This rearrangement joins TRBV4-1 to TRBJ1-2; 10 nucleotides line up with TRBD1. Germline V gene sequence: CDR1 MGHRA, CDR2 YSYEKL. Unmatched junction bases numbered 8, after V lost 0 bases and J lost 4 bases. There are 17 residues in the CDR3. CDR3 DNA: TGCGCCAGCAGCCAAGATCCCCCGACAGGGGGCGGCTATGGCTACACCTTC. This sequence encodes CASSQDPPTGGGYGYTF.